Presented here are 2 T cell receptor beta chains from one specimen sequenced in a study of cytomegalovirus exposure and HLA in healthy donors. Vbeta (60) and Jbeta (13) primers were used in the PCR. Profiled with immunoSEQ multiplex PCR; TCRdb holds only in-frame clones, not every one. In the table there are roughly 80,000 clones, roughly 64% of which are singletons. Sequencing was carried out using PBMCs. The receptors stem from a man younger than 40 in good health and CMV-seropositive.

This clone has a single count. V is TRBV29-1 and J is TRBJ2-5, with 10 bases identical to TRBD2. This CDR3 contains 12 residues. Unmatched junction bases numbered 5, after V lost 2 bases and J lost 11 bases. Germline V CDR1 and CDR2: SQVTM, ANQGSEA. In DNA form, the CDR3 reads TGCAGCGTTGAACAACTAGCGGGGATTCAGTACTTC. It yields the protein CSVEQLAGIQYF.

The genes are TRBV27 and TRBJ1-4; D is perhaps TRBD1 (6 bases). Trimming pared 6 bases from V and 8 bases from J, leaving 13 bases between. Germline CDR1 is MNHEY and CDR2 is SMNVEV (reference sequence). The CDR3 length is 13 residues. CDR3 protein: CASRQQGSEKLFF. The CDR3 nucleotides are TGTGCCAGCAGACAACAGGGAAGCGAAAAACTGTTTTTT. The full variable domain, with the rest looked up from reference TRBV27 and TRBJ1-4, is EAQVTQNPRYLITVTGKKLTVTCSQNMNHEYMSWYRQDPGLGLRQIYYSMNVEVTDKGDVPEGYKVSRKEKRNFPLILESPSPNQTSLYFCASRQQGSEKLFFGSGTQLSVL.